Below, 24 T cell receptor beta chains from the same sample are listed, as sequenced in a study of identical twins. One entry per CDR3 protein, called by TCRdb with MiXCR from the 5' RACE reads. The sample lists approximately 890,000 distinct CDR3 sequences, more than 9% seen once, with roughly 1.6% in the top ten. This sample also belongs to another study, concerning yellow fever vaccine responses in identical twins.

Source material: PBMCs. The receptor set was obtained from a woman younger than 30 in good health.

This chain joins TRBV5-1 and TRBJ2-7; 13 nucleotides agree with TRBD2. The CDR3 has 17 amino acids. The germline gives CDR1 SGHRS, CDR2 YFSETQ. V lost 0 bases and J lost 3; bases outside the gene matches: 6. DNA for the CDR3: TGCGCCAGCAGCTTGGTCCCCGGGACTAGCGGGGTCTACGAGCAGTACGTC. Translation: CASSLVPGTSGVYEQYV.

This clonotype has ten or more counts. The chain uses TRBV12-3 or TRBV12-4 and TRBJ2-5; 8 nucleotides line up with TRBD2. The CDR3 covers 16 residues. After removal of 6 bases from V and 3 bases from J, the junction contained 12 bases not matched to a gene. The DNA of the CDR3 is TGTGCCAGCAGGCACCTCGAATCAGCGGGGGAAGAGACCCAGTACTTC. Translated, it gives CASRHLESAGEETQYF.

The chain couples TRBV3-1 to TRBJ1-5; D not certain. Germline CDR1 is LGHDT and CDR2 is YNNKEL (reference sequence). Trimming shortened V by 0 bases and J by 2 bases, and 11 bases separated the two germline ends. The CDR3 length is 16 residues. The CDR3 DNA sequence: TGTGCCAGCAGCCAAGAGCCCCCGGCCGGCAATCAGCCCCAGCATTTT. This codes for CASSQEPPAGNQPQHF.

The chain combines TRBV10-3 with TRBJ1-5; possible D gene TRBD1, 5 bases. CDR1 and CDR2 from the germline V gene are ENHRY and SYGVKD. V was trimmed by 2 bases and J by 6 bases, leaving 11 bases between them. This CDR3 region has 14 residues. CDR3 bases: TGTGCCATCAGTGAGACGGGACGGAGTCAGCCCCAGCATTTT. This codes for CAISETGRSQPQHF.

Of note for this clonotype: Just one base apart from a much larger clone, this may be a read error. The rearrangement uses TRBV29-1 and TRBJ2-2, with 8 bases aligning to TRBD2. CDR1 and CDR2 (germline): SQVTM, ANQGSEA. The CDR3 has 14 residues. CDR3 residues: CSAPGGGNTRELFF. CDR3 bases: TGCAGCGCTCCCGGGGGGGGTAACACCAGGGAGCTGTTTTTT.

The genes are TRBV5-6 and TRBJ2-3; D unresolved. The V end lost 1 base, the J end lost 0 bases, and 9 bases lay between the germline ends. This CDR3 has 15 amino acids. The germline V gene encodes CDR1 SGHDT and CDR2 YYEEEE. Here the CDR3 reads CASSLTWESTDTQYF. Here the CDR3 DNA reads TGTGCCAGCAGCTTGACGTGGGAAAGCACAGATACGCAGTATTTT.

The chain employs TRBV20-1 and TRBJ1-2; 10 bases match TRBD1. Germline V gives CDR1 DFQATT, CDR2 SNEGSKA (reference sequence). J was trimmed by 6 bases and V by 6 bases; bases with no gene match: 10. There are 14 residues in the CDR3. The CDR3 protein is CSAPVVGTGDGYTF. The CDR3 DNA is TGCAGTGCCCCCGTTGTAGGGACAGGGGATGGCTACACCTTC.

This clonotype occurred a few times. This CDR3 is CARARVPTLSETQYF. DNA for the CDR3: TGTGCCCGTGCGCGGGTTCCCACCCTTAGTGAGACCCAGTACTTC. The genes are TRBV7-2 and TRBJ2-5; D may be TRBD2 (5 bases). Germline lookup yields CDR1 SGHTA and CDR2 FQGNSA. V shed 11 bases and J shed 5 bases, with 24 bases lying between them. The CDR3 totals 15 residues.

The V gene is TRBV10-3, the J gene TRBJ2-7, with 7 nucleotides matching TRBD1. V lost 6 bases and J lost 4; bases outside the gene matches: 3. CDR1 is ENHRY, CDR2 SYGVKD, per germline. The CDR3 has 12 residues. CDR3 DNA: TGTGCCATCAGCCGGGACAGTTACGAGCAGTACGTC. It encodes CAISRDSYEQYV.

The CDR3 DNA sequence: TGTGCCAGCAGTGGAGAGCGGGGGGGCTTTGAGCAGTTCTTC. Encoded protein: CASSGERGGFEQFF. This chain uses TRBV2 with TRBJ2-1, with TRBD2 matching 10 bases. In germline, CDR1 is SNHLY, CDR2 FYNNEI. V dropped 4 bases and J dropped 9; count of bases not matched to a gene: 6. The CDR3 is 14 residues long. Full variable domain (remainder filled in from reference TRBV2 and TRBJ2-1): EPEVTQTPSHQVTQMGQEVILRCVPISNHLYFYWYRQILGQKVEFLVSFYNNEISEKSEIFDDQFSVERPDGSNFTLKIRSTKLEDSAMYFCASSGERGGFEQFFGPGTRLTVL.

This clonotype was detected only a few times. J is TRBJ1-2 and V is TRBV12-3 or TRBV12-4; D unresolved. The CDR3 length is 14 residues. Trimming pared 6 bases from V and 4 bases from J, leaving 15 bases between. CDR3 bases: TGTGCCAGCAGAGTTCGCATGGCAGCCTATGGCTACACCTTC. Its translation is CASRVRMAAYGYTF.

This clonotype was seen only a few times. The V gene is TRBV6-1, the J gene TRBJ1-2; no reliable D call. The CDR3 extends over 12 amino acids. V was trimmed by 7 bases and J by 1 base, leaving 7 bases between them. Germline loops: CDR1 MNHNS, CDR2 SASEGT. The CDR3 DNA follows: TGTGCCAGCACAGTGAATAACTATGGCTACACCTTC. Its protein is CASTVNNYGYTF.

This clonotype was recorded a few times. This sequence joins TRBV13 and TRBJ1-1, with D hard to call. Looked up from germline, CDR1 is PRHDT and CDR2 is FYEKMQ (reference sequence). CDR3 length: 15 residues. The V end lost 1 base, the J end lost 6 bases, and 15 bases lay between the germline ends. The CDR3: CASSLAGPTNSEAFF. The DNA for the CDR3 is TGTGCCAGCAGCTTAGCCGGACCCACTAACTCTGAAGCTTTCTTT.

The chain carries TRBV3-1 and TRBJ2-3; 10 positions match TRBD2. CDR3 length: 17 residues. CDR1 LGHDT and CDR2 YNNKEL come from the germline V gene (reference sequence). V trimming: 3 bases; J trimming: 1 base; junction bases outside the gene matches: 7. CDR3 in amino acids: CASSHLTGTSGTDTQYF. CDR3 sequence (DNA): TGTGCCAGCAGCCATTTAACCGGGACTAGCGGCACAGATACGCAGTATTTT.

This clonotype was counted only a few times. The genes are TRBV18 and TRBJ2-1, with D possibly TRBD1 on 5 matching bases. Germline V gene lookup returns CDR1 KGHSH and CDR2 LQKENI. This CDR3 spans 15 amino acids. The V and J ends lost 6 bases and 2 bases respectively, with 14 bases between them. DNA of the CDR3: TGTGCCAGCTCCAGGGAAAGGATTACCTACAATGAGCAGTTCTTC. It translates to CASSRERITYNEQFF.

This clonotype was seen only a few times. This sequence joins TRBV6-1 and TRBJ2-1; TRBD1 matches 7 bases. Germline trimming cut 7 bases from V and 2 bases from J; bases unmatched to any gene: 11. CDR1 is MNHNS and CDR2 is SASEGT in the germline V gene. The CDR3 has 16 residues. Here the CDR3 reads CASTPTGTDAYNEQFF. CDR3 bases: TGTGCCAGCACCCCAACCGGGACAGACGCCTACAATGAGCAGTTCTTC.

The chain employs TRBV12-3 or TRBV12-4 and TRBJ2-5; D is possibly TRBD1 (5 bases). CDR3 size: 13 residues. Trimming removed 5 bases at V and 5 bases at J, with 12 bases between. CDR3 sequence (DNA): TGTGCCAGCAGTATCAGGGCATTGGAGACCCAGTACTTC. Translation gives CASSIRALETQYF.

In nucleotides, the CDR3 is TGCGCCAGCAGTGAGAGGGAGGGATCCACTGAAGCTTTCTTT. It translates to CASSEREGSTEAFF. The chain couples TRBV10-1 to TRBJ1-1; D ambiguous. Germline CDR1 and CDR2: WNHNN and SYGVQD (reference sequence). Trimming took 2 bases from V and 4 from J, leaving 11 bases between them. The CDR3 loop spans 14 amino acids.

This clonotype was counted a few times. V gene TRBV20-1 combines with J gene TRBJ2-2, with D perhaps matching TRBD1 (6 bases). The germline CDR1 and CDR2 sequences are DFQATT and SNEGSKA (reference sequence). V lost 4 bases and J lost 6, with 9 bases in between. The CDR3 has 12 residues. CDR3 residues: CSATRGAGELFF. The CDR3 DNA reads as TGCAGTGCTACCAGGGGCGCCGGGGAGCTGTTTTTT.

The sample holds many counts of this clonotype. This chain uses TRBV28 with TRBJ2-2; D is unclear. The germline gives CDR1 MDHEN, CDR2 SYDVKM. V lost 8 bases to trimming and J lost 3 bases, with 13 bases between them. CDR3 length: 14 amino acids. DNA for the CDR3: TGTGCCAGCGCAGGCGTTTTCGACACCGGGGAGCTGTTTTTT. This sequence encodes CASAGVFDTGELFF.

This clonotype was recorded a few times. The gene calls are TRBV10-3 and TRBJ2-7; perhaps TRBD2 as D (5 bases). V was shortened by 3 bases and J by 6 bases, with 12 bases between the two germline ends. Germline V gene data show CDR1 as ENHRY and CDR2 as SYGVKD. This CDR3 comprises 13 residues. The CDR3, as DNA: TGTGCCATCAGTGATGCAGCGGTAGGCGAGCAGTACGTC. As protein: CAISDAAVGEQYV.

The chain has TRBV7-3 and TRBJ2-2; 11 bases line up with TRBD2. Unmatched junction bases numbered 15, after V lost 4 bases and J lost 2 bases. CDR3 length equals 20 residues. CDR1 is SGHTA, CDR2 FQGTGA, per germline. CDR3 in DNA: TGTGCCAGCAGCTCCCTGGGACTAGCGGTGTCGAGAAGTAACACCGGGGAGCTGTTTTTT. Residues: CASSSLGLAVSRSNTGELFF.

This clonotype has only a few counts. The chain carries TRBV5-1 and TRBJ2-1; 7 nucleotides line up with TRBD2. V gave up 5 bases and J gave up 0 bases; unmatched junction bases: 5. This CDR3 region has 15 residues. Looked up from germline, CDR1 is SGHRS and CDR2 is YFSETQ. The CDR3 DNA is TGCGCCAGCAGTAAAGCGGGGAGCTCCTACAATGAGCAGTTCTTC. It encodes CASSKAGSSYNEQFF. The full variable domain, with the rest looked up from reference TRBV5-1 and TRBJ2-1, is KAGVTQTPRYLIKTRGQQVTLSCSPISGHRSVSWYQQTPGQGLQFLFEYFSETQRNKGNFPGRFSGRQFSNSRSEMNVSTLELGDSALYLCASSKAGSSYNEQFFGPGTRLTVL.

The table lists this clonotype with a few counts. The CDR3 reads CASSVGTNEQFF. Here the CDR3 DNA reads TGTGCCAGCAGCGTAGGAACTAATGAGCAGTTCTTC. The gene calls are TRBV9 and TRBJ2-1; D remains ambiguous. The CDR3 length is 12 residues. The germline CDR1 and CDR2 sequences are SGDLS and YYNGEE. V shed 0 bases and J shed 7 bases, with 5 bases lying between them.